This T cell receptor (beta chain) was sequenced in a study of chemoradiotherapy in HPV16-positive cancers. The wider study: Candidate HPV-specific clones and shared TCR motifs came from two HPV16-positive patients.

Repertoires were sampled repeatedly during chemoradiotherapy. Here immunoSEQ multiplex PCR was the method, and the copy in TCRdb shows in-frame clones only, minus some. The table lists some 15,000 clones, 88% of them singletons. A word on this clone: Its antigen is still unknown.

The V gene end was trimmed by 6 bases and the J gene end by 2 bases; junction bases not matched to a gene: 3. Germline CDR1 reads WSHSY; CDR2 reads SAAADI. The CDR3 contains 14 residues. Overall study results and limits: Better recurrence-free survival went with HPV-responsive T-cell expansion in HPV16-positive patients. Candidate HPV-specific clones and E7-related TCR motifs grew in tumor during treatment.

The clonotype comes from a human donor with HPV-associated anogenital cancer. V is TRBV10-2 and J is TRBJ1-4; 7 bases match TRBD1. The sequences come from blood, collected from a patient who underwent chemoradiotherapy. This CDR3 is CASRMTGTNEKLFF. CDR3 in DNA: TGCGCCAGCAGGATGACAGGGACTAATGAAAAACTGTTTTTT.